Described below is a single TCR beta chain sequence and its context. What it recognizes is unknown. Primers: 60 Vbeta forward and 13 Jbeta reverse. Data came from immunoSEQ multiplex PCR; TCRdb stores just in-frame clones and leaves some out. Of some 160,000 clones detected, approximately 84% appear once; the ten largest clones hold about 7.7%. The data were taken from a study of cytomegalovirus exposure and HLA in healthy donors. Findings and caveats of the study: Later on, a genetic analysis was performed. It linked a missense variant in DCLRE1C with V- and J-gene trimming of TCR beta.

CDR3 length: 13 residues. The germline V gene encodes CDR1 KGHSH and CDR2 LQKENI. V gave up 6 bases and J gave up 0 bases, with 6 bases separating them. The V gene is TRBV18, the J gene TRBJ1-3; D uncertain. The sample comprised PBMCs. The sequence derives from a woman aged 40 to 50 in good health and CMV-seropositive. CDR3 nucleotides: TGTGCCAGCTCCGCGGCCTCTGGAAACACCATATATTTT. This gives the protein CASSAASGNTIYF.